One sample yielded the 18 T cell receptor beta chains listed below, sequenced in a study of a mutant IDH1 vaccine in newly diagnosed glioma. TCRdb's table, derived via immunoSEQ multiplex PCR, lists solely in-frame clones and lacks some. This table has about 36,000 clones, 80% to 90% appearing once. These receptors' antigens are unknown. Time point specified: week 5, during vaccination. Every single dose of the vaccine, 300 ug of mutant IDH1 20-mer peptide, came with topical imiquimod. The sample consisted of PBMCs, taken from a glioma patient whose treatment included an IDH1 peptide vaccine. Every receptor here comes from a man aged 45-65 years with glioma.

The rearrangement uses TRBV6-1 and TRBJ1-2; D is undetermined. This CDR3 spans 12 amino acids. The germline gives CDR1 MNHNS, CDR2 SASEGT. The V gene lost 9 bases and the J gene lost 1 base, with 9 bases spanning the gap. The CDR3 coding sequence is TGTGCCAGAGGCGGCGGTAACTATGGCTACACCTTC. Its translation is CARGGGNYGYTF.

The DNA for the CDR3 is TGTGCCAGCAGCCCAGAATCCGATACGCAGTATTTT. Its protein product is CASSPESDTQYF. This chain links TRBV9 with TRBJ2-3, with D uncertain. Trimming removed 4 bases from V and 6 bases from J, with 9 bases in between. The CDR3 spans 12 residues. Germline CDR1 and CDR2: SGDLS and YYNGEE.

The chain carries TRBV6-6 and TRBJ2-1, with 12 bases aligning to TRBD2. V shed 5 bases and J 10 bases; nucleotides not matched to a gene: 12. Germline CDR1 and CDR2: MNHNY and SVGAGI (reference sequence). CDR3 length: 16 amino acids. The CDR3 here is CASSHGLAGIAAEQFF. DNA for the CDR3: TGTGCCAGCAGTCACGGACTAGCGGGAATCGCAGCGGAGCAGTTCTTC.

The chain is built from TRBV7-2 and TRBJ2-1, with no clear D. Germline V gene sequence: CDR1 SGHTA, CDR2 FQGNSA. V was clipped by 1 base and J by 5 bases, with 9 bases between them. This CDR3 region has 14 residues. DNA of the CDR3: TGTGCCAGCAGCTTAGTAAGCACGGACAATGAGCAGTTCTTC. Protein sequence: CASSLVSTDNEQFF.

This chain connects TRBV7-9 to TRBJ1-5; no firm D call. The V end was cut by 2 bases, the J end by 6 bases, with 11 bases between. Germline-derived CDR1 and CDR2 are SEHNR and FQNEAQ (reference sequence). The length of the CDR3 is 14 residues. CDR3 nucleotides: TGTGCCAGCAGCTTACCGGGGTTAGGTCAGCCCCAGCATTTT. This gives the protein CASSLPGLGQPQHF.

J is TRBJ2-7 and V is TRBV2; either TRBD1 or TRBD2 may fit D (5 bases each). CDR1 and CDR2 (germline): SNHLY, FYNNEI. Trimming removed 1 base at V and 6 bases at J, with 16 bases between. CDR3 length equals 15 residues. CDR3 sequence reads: CASSEDVSPGLEQYF. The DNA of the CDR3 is TGTGCCAGCAGTGAAGACGTCTCCCCGGGGCTCGAGCAGTACTTC.

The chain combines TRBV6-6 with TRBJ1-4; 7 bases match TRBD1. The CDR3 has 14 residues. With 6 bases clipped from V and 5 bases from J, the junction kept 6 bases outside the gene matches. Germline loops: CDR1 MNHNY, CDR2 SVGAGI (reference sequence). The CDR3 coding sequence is TGTGCCAGCAGAACGGGACAGTTAAATGAAAAACTGTTTTTT. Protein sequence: CASRTGQLNEKLFF.

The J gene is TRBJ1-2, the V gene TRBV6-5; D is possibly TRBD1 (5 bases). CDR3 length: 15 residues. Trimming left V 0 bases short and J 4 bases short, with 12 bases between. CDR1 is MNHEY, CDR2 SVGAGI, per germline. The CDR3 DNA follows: TGTGCCAGCAGTTACTCACGAGGGGCTGGCTATGGCTACACCTTC. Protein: CASSYSRGAGYGYTF.

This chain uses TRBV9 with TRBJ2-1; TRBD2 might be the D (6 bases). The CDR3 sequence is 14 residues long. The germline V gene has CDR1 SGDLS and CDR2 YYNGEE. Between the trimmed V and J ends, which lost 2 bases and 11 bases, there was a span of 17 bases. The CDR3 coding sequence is TGTGCCAGCAGCGTGGAGGGGTCCACGGATAAGCAGTTCTTC. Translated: CASSVEGSTDKQFF. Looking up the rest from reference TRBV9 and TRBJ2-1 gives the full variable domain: DSGVTQTPKHLITATGQRVTLRCSPRSGDLSVYWYQQSLDQGLQFLIQYYNGEERAKGNILERFSAQQFPDLHSELNLSSLELGDSALYFCASSVEGSTDKQFFGPGTRLTVL.

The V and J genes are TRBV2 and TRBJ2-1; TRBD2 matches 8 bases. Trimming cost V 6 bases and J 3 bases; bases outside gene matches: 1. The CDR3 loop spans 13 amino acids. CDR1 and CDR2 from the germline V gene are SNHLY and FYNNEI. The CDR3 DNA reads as TGTGCCAGCAGCACTAGCGGCTACAATGAGCAGTTCTTC. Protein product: CASSTSGYNEQFF.

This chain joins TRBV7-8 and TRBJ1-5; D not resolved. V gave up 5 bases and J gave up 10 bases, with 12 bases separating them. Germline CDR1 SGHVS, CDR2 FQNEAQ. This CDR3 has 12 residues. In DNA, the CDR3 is TGTGCCAGCAGCACAGTAGACGATCCCCAGCATTTT. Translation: CASSTVDDPQHF. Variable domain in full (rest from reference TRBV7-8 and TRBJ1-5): GAGVSQSPRYKVAKRGQDVALRCDPISGHVSLFWYQQALGQGPEFLTYFQNEAQLDKSGLPSDRFFAERPEGSVSTLKIQRTQQEDSAVYLCASSTVDDPQHFGDGTRLSIL.

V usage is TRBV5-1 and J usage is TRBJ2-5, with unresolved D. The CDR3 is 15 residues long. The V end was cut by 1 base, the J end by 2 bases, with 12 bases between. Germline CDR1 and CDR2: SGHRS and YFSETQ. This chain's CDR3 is CASSLFGSEQETQYF. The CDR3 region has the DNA TGCGCCAGCAGCTTGTTTGGCTCAGAGCAAGAGACCCAGTACTTC.

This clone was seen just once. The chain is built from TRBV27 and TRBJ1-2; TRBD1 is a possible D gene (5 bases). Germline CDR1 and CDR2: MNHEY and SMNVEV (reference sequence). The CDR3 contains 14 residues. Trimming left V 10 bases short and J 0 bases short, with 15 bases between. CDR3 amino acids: CATRAGGTNYGYTF. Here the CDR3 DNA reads TGTGCCACTAGGGCGGGGGGGACTAACTATGGCTACACCTTC.

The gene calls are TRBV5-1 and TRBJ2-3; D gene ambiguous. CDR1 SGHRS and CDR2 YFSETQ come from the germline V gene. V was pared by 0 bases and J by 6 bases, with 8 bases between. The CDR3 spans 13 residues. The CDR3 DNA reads TGCGCCAGCAGCTTGGCCTCACGCGATACGCAGTATTTT. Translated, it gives CASSLASRDTQYF. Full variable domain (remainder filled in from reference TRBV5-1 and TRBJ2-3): KAGVTQTPRYLIKTRGQQVTLSCSPISGHRSVSWYQQTPGQGLQFLFEYFSETQRNKGNFPGRFSGRQFSNSRSEMNVSTLELGDSALYLCASSLASRDTQYFGPGTRLTVL.

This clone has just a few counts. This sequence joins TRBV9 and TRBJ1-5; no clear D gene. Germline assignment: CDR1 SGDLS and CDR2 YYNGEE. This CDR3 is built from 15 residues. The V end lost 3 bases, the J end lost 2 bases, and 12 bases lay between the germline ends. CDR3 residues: CASSEHYGGNQPQHF. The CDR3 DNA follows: TGTGCCAGCAGCGAGCACTACGGAGGCAATCAGCCCCAGCATTTT.

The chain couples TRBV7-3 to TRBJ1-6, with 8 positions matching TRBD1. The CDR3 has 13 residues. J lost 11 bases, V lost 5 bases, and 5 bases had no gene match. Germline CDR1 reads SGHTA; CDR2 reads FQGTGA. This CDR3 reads CASSVQGGTPLHF. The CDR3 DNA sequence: TGTGCCAGCAGCGTACAGGGGGGAACACCCCTCCACTTT.

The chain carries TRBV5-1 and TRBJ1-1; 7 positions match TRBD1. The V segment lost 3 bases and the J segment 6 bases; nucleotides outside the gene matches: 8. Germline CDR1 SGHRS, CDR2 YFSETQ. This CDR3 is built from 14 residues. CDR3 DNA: TGCGCCAGCAGCTGGGGAGACAGGGAGGCTGAAGCTTTCTTT. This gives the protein CASSWGDREAEAFF.

This chain's CDR3 is CASVVAPSNEQFF. CDR3 in DNA: TGTGCCAGTGTGGTGGCCCCATCCAATGAGCAGTTCTTC. The rearrangement joins TRBV6-1 to TRBJ2-1; no firm D call. Trimming removed 9 bases from V and 6 bases from J, with 15 bases in between. The V gene's germline CDR1 is MNHNS and CDR2 SASEGT. The length of the CDR3 is 13 residues.